This T cell receptor beta chain appears in the sequencing data of a study of immune evolution from preneoplasia to lung adenocarcinoma. The CDR3 totals 14 residues. Germline CDR1 is SGHDN and CDR2 is FVKESK. The junction had 7 bases not matched to a gene; V was cut back by 5 bases and J by 4 bases. A note on this clone: The antigen is not known.

Patients had resection in Japan or China between about 2013 and 2017. H&E slides confirmed each diagnosis, reviewed by two pathologists independently. Here immunoSEQ multiplex PCR was the method, and the copy in TCRdb shows in-frame clones only, minus some. The sample has roughly 5,000 clones, over 60% seen once. Study-level points and caveats: Normal lung had the highest top T cell clone frequencies. Later-stage lesions appeared to have more T cells, more diversity, less clonality.

This chain uses TRBV14 with TRBJ1-2, with 7 positions matching TRBD1. This receptor was obtained from a person between 60 and 79 years old with lung adenocarcinoma. The material sequenced was FFPE adjacent normal lung tissue. CDR3 protein: CASSTGTAPYGYTF. CDR3 sequence (DNA): TGTGCCAGCAGCACTGGGACAGCTCCCTATGGCTACACCTTC.